What follows are 6 T cell receptor beta chains derived from one specimen sequenced in a study of T-cell reconstitution after alpha-beta-depleted transplantation in children. During its preparation, the TCRbeta library received unique molecular identifiers. TCRdb passed the PCR reads through MiXCR, listing each CDR3 protein once. The data contain 240,000 or so distinct CDR3 sequences, less than 9% of them singletons. The sample was PBMCs, mostly from graft donor cells, taken 180 days after TCRalphabeta/CD19-depleted stem cell transplant. Receptors originate from a male patient younger than 18 who had a stem cell transplant for acute lymphoblastic leukemia, so the T cells may come from the graft donor.

The table lists this clonotype with many counts. The rearrangement uses TRBV2 and TRBJ2-7; TRBD2 agrees at 9 bases. Germline values: CDR1 SNHLY, CDR2 FYNNEI. V was clipped by 6 bases and J by 3 bases; unmatched bases: 6. The CDR3 is 14 amino acids. Written as DNA, the CDR3 is TGTGCCAGCAGGTCGACTAGCGGATACTACGAGCAGTACTTC. Its translation is CASRSTSGYYEQYF.

This clonotype has just one count. It may be a read error: a sequence one base away is much more abundant. V is TRBV14 and J is TRBJ1-1; D possibly corresponds to TRBD1 (5 bases). The CDR3 length is 15 residues. From germline, CDR1 is SGHDN and CDR2 FVKESK. The CDR3 region has the DNA TGTGCCAGAAGCCCCTTCGGGGGTGGCGGGACTGAAGCTTTCTTT. Translating it yields CARSPFGGGGTEAFF.

This clonotype has a handful of counts. This chain connects TRBV20-1 to TRBJ2-2; 9 bases agree with TRBD2. This CDR3 contains 18 residues. The germline CDR1 and CDR2 sequences are DFQATT and SNEGSKA (reference sequence). V shed 1 base and J 2 bases; nucleotides not matched to a gene: 11. The CDR3 reads CSARVVAGAPYNTGELFF. For the CDR3, the DNA is TGCAGTGCTAGAGTGGTAGCGGGGGCCCCCTATAACACCGGGGAGCTGTTTTTT.

The CDR3 loop reads CASSESKLNLAKNIQYF. CDR3 in DNA: TGCGCCAGCAGTGAGTCGAAACTCAACCTAGCCAAAAACATTCAGTACTTC. V usage is TRBV10-1 and J usage is TRBJ2-4; D unclear. CDR1 WNHNN and CDR2 SYGVQD come from the germline V gene (reference sequence). This CDR3 contains 17 residues. The V end was cut by 0 bases, the J end by 0 bases, with 12 bases between.

This clonotype came up many times. This chain joins TRBV18 and TRBJ1-5; TRBD1 might be the D (5 bases). The V end lost 4 bases, the J end lost 2 bases, and 12 bases lay between the germline ends. The CDR3 sequence is 15 residues long. CDR1 KGHSH and CDR2 LQKENI come from the germline V gene. This CDR3 reads CASSLTQGGNQPQHF. DNA for the CDR3: TGTGCCAGCTCACTGACCCAAGGGGGCAATCAGCCCCAGCATTTT.

Turning to this clonotype: Possible read error: a much larger clone is one base away. The V and J genes are TRBV27 and TRBJ2-7; the D is unclear. The germline CDR1 and CDR2 sequences are MNHEY and SMNVEV (reference sequence). This CDR3 is 16 amino acids long. Written as DNA, the CDR3 is TGTGCCAGCAGTTTCCCCCGGTGGGGTATCGCCTACGAGCACTACTTC. Protein product: CASSFPRWGIAYEHYF.